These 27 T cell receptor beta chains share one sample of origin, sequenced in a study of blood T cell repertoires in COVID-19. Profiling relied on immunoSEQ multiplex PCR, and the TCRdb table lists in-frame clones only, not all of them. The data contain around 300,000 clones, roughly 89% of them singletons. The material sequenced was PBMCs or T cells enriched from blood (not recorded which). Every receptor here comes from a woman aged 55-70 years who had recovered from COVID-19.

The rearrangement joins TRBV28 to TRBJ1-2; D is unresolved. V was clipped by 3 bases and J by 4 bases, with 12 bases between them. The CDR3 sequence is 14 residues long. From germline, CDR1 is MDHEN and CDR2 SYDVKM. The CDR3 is CASSLLSEPYGYTF. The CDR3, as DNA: TGTGCCAGCAGTTTGTTGTCAGAACCCTATGGCTACACCTTC.

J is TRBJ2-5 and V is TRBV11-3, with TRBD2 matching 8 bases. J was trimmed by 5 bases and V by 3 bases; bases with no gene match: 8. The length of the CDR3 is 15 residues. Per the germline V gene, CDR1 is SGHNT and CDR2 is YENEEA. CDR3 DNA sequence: TGTGCCAGCAGCTTTATGGCCGGGGGGGTGGAGACCCAGTACTTC. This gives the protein CASSFMAGGVETQYF.

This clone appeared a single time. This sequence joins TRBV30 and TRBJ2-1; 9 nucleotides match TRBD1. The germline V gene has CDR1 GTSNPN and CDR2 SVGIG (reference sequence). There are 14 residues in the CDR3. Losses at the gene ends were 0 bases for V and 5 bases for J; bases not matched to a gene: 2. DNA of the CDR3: TGTGCCTGGAGTGTGGGGACAGGGAACAATGAGCAGTTCTTC. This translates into CAWSVGTGNNEQFF.

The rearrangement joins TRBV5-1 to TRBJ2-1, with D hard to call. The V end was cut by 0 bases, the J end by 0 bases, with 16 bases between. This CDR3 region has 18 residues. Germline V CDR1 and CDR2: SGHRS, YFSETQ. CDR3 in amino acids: CASSLAPERLSSYNEQFF. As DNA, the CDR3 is TGCGCCAGCAGCTTGGCCCCCGAGCGCTTGAGCTCCTACAATGAGCAGTTCTTC.

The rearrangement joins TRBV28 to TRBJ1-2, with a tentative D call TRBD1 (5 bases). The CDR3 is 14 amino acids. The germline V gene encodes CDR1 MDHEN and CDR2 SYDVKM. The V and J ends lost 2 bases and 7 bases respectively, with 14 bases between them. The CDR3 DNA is TGTGCCAGCAGTTTAATCCACAGTAGGGGTGGCTACACCTTC. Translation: CASSLIHSRGGYTF.

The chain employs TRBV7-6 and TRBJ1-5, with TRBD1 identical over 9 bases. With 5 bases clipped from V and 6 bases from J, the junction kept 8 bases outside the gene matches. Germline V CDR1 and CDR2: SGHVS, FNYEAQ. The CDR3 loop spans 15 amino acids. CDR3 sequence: CASSQTGGAGQPQHF. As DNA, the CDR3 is TGTGCCAGCAGCCAAACAGGGGGCGCGGGTCAGCCCCAGCATTTT. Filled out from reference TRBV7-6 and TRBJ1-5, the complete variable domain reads GAGVSQSPRYKVTKRGQDVALRCDPISGHVSLYWYRQALGQGPEFLTYFNYEAQQDKSGLPNDRFSAERPEGSISTLTIQRTEQRDSAMYRCASSQTGGAGQPQHFGDGTRLSIL.

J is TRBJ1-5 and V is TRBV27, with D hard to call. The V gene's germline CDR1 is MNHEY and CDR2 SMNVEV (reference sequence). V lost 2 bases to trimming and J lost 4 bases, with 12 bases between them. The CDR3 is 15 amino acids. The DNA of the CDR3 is TGTGCCAGCAGTTTACGACTTCGGGGAAATCAGCCCCAGCATTTT. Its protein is CASSLRLRGNQPQHF.

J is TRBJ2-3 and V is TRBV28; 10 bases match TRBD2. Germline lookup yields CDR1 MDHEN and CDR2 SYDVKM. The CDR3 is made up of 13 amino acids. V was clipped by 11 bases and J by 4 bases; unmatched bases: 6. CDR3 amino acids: CASRGLAPDTQYF. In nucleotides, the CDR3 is TGTGCCTCTCGGGGACTAGCGCCAGATACGCAGTATTTT.

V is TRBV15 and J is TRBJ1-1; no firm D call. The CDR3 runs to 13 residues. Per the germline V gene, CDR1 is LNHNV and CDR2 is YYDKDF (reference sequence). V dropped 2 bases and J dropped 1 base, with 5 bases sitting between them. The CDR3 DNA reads TGTGCCACCAGCAGATCAAAGAACACTGAAGCTTTCTTT. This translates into CATSRSKNTEAFF.

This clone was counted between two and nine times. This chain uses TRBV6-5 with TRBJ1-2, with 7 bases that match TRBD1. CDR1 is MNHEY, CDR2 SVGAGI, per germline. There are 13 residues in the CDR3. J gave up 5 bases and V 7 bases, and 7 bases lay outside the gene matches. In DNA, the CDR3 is TGTGCCAGCACCGGAACAGGGGTTTATGGCTACACCTTC. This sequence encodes CASTGTGVYGYTF.

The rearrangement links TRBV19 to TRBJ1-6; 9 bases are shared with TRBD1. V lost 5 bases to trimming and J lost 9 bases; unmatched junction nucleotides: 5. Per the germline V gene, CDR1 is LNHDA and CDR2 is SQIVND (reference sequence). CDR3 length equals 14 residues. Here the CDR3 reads CASSVGQGSSPLHF. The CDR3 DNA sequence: TGTGCCAGTAGTGTGGGACAGGGTTCTTCACCCCTCCACTTT.

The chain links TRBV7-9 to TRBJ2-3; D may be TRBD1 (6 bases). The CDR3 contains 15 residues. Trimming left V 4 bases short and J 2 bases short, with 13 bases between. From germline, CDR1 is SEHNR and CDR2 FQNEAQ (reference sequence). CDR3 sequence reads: CASSSQGSLTDTQYF. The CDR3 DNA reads TGTGCCAGCAGCTCTCAGGGGTCCCTCACAGATACGCAGTATTTT. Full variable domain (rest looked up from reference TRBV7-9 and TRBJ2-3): DTGVSQNPRHKITKRGQNVTFRCDPISEHNRLYWYRQTLGQGPEFLTYFQNEAQLEKSRLLSDRFSAERPKGSFSTLEIQRTEQGDSAMYLCASSSQGSLTDTQYFGPGTRLTVL.

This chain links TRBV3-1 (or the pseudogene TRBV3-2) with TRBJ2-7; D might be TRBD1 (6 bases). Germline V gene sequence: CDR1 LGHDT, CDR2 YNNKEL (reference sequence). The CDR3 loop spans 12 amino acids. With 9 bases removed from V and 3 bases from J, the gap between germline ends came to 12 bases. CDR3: CASTGSGYEQYF. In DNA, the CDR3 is TGTGCCAGTACAGGGAGCGGCTACGAGCAGTACTTC.

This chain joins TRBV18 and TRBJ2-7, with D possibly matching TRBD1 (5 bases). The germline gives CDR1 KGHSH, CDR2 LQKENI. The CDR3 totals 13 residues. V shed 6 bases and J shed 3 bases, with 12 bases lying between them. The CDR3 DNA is TGTGCCAGCTCCCTCAGGGTAGGCTACGAGCAGTACTTC. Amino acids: CASSLRVGYEQYF.

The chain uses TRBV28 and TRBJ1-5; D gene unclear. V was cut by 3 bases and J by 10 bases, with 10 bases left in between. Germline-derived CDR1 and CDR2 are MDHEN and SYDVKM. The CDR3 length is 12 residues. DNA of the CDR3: TGTGCCAGCAGTTTTGTTTATAAACCCCAGCATTTT. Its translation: CASSFVYKPQHF.

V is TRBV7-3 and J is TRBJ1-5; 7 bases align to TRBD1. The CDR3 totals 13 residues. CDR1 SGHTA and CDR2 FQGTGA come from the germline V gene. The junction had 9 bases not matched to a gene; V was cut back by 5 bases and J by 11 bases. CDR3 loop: CASSPQGWQAQHF. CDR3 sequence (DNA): TGTGCCAGCAGCCCACAGGGGTGGCAGGCCCAGCATTTT.

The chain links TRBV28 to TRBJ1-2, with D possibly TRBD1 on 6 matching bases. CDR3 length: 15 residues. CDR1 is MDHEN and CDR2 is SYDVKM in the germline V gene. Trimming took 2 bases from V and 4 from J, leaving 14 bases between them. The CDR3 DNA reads TGTGCCAGCAGTTTACGACAGGCGTTAATCTATGGCTACACCTTC. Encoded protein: CASSLRQALIYGYTF.

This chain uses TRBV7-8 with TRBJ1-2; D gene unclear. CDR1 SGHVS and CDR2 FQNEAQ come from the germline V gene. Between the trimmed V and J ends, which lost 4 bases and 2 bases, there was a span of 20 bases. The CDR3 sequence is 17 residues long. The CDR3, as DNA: TGTGCCAGCAGCTCAAGACGGGTAGGAAGCTCCAACTATGGCTACACCTTC. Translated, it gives CASSSRRVGSSNYGYTF.

The CDR3 loop is CASSPGYWEMNTEAFF. The DNA for the CDR3 is TGTGCCAGCAGCCCAGGGTATTGGGAAATGAACACTGAAGCTTTCTTT. The chain has TRBV14 and TRBJ1-1; weak D call: TRBD1 (5 bases). V gave up 4 bases and J gave up 0 bases, with 15 bases separating them. This CDR3 has 16 residues. Germline CDR1 reads SGHDN; CDR2 reads FVKESK.

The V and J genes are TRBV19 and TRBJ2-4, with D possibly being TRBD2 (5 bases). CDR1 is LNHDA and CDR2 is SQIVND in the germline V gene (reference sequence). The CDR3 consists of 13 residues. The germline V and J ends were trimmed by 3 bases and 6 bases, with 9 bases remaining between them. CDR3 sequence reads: CASSMRGRNIQYF. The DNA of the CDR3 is TGTGCCAGTAGTATGCGAGGGAGAAACATTCAGTACTTC.

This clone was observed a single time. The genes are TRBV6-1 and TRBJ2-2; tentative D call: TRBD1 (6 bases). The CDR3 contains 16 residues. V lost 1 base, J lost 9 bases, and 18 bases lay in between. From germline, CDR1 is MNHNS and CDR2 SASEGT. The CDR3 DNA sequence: TGTGCCAGCAGTGAAGGTGGGCAGGGGAATTTTCGGGAGCTGTTTTTT. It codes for CASSEGGQGNFRELFF.

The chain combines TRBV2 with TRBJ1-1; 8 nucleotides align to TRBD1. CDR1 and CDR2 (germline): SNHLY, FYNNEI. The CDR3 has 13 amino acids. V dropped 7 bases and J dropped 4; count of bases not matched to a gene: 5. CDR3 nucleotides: TGTGCCAGCATAAGGACAGGGATCACTGAAGCTTTCTTT. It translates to CASIRTGITEAFF.

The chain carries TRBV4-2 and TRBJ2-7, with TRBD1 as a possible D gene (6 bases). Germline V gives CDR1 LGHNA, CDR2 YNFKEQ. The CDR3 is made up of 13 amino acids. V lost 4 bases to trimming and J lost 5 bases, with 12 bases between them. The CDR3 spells CASSRGTGNEQYF. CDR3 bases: TGTGCCAGCAGCCGTGGCACAGGGAACGAGCAGTACTTC.

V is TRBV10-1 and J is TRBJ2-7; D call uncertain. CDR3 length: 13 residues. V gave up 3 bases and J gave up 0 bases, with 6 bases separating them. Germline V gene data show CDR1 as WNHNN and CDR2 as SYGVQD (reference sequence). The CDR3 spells CASSDIGSYEQYF. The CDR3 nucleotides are TGCGCCAGCAGTGATATCGGCTCCTACGAGCAGTACTTC.

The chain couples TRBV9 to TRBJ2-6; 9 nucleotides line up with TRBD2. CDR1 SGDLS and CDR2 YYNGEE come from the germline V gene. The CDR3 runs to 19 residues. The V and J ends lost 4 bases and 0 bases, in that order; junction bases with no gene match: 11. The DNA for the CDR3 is TGTGCCAGCAGCCGATTGGACGGCGGGAGGGCCTCTGGGGCCAACGTCCTGACTTTC. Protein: CASSRLDGGRASGANVLTF.

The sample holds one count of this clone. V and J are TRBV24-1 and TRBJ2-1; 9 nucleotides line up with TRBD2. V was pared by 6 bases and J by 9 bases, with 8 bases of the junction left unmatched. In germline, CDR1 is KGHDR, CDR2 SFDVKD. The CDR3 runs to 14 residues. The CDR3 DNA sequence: TGTGCCACCAGTTCACCGGGACTAGCCTTTGAGCAGTTCTTC. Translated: CATSSPGLAFEQFF.

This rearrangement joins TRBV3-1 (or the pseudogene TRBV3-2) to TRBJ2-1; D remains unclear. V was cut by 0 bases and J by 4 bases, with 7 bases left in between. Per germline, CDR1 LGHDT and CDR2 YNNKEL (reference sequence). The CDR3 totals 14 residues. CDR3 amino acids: CASSQDVVYNEQFF. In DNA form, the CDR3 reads TGTGCCAGCAGCCAAGATGTCGTTTACAATGAGCAGTTCTTC.